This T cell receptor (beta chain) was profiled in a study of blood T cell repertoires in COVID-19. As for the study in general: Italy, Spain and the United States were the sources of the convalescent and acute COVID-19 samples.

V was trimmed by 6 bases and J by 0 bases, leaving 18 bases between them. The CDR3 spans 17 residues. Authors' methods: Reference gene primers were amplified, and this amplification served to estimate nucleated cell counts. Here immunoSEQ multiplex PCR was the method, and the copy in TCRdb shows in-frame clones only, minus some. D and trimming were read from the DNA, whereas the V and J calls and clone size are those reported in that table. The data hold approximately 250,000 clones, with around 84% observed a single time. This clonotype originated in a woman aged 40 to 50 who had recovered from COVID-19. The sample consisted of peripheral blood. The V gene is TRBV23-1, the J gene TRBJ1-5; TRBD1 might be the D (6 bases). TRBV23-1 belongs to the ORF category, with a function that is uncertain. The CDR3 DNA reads TGCGCCAGCAGCCTCGACAGGACCCAGGATAGCAATCAGCCCCAGCATTTT. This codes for CASSLDRTQDSNQPQHF.